This TCR beta chain was sequenced during a study of blood T cell repertoires in COVID-19. J gave up 5 bases and V 1 base, and 5 bases lay outside the gene matches. The CDR3 covers 16 residues. In germline, CDR1 is SGHAT, CDR2 FQNNGV. Using immunoSEQ multiplex PCR, the repertoire was profiled, and TCRdb retains in-frame clones only, with some absent. The repertoire holds about 210,000 clones, about four fifths seen once, with roughly 2.9% in the top ten. V usage is TRBV11-2 and J usage is TRBJ1-2; 12 nucleotides agree with TRBD1. The source material was peripheral blood. This clonotype originated in a man in his fifties or sixties with active or convalescent COVID-19. The CDR3 sequence is CASSLVGQGAVYGYTF. The CDR3 DNA is TGTGCCAGCAGCTTAGTGGGACAGGGGGCGGTGTATGGCTACACCTTC.